This paragraph covers one T cell receptor beta chain sequence. What antigen it recognizes has not been identified. Base qualities are missing; no much larger clone stands one base away. Uninvolved adjacent lung was sampled at least 2 cm away from the tumor margin, and two independent pathologists confirmed that the tissue had no atypia. At diagnosis, peripheral blood, uninvolved tumor-adjacent lung and tumor were collected and were preserved as a mix of fresh-frozen and FFPE material. The data originate from a study of T cells in localized non-small cell lung cancer (dated by TCRdb to 2020 to 2021). For the study in its entirety: T cell repertoires of 236 early-stage NSCLC patients were analyzed, with tumors being compared against uninvolved tumor-adjacent lungs. The mean age of the NSCLC patients was around 67 years, with 120 to 150 men and about a hundred women. The cohort consisted of under 300 treatment-naive NSCLC patients whose localized lung tumors had been resected.

CDR1 and CDR2 were assigned from the germline V gene as SGHNT and YENEEA. Trimming takes 3 bases from V and 3 bases from J, and the germline ends sit 14 bases apart. The CDR3 spans 15 residues, from the cysteine through the phenylalanine. Only the CDR3 DNA stays, 45 bases, in frame from base 1. The immunoSEQ Assay was used to sequence TCR beta CDR3 regions from DNA. Regarding the original processing steps: To compute T cell density, TCR beta template counts were normalized to usable DNA, which was estimated by amplifying housekeeping genes. Richness was estimated using the preseqR package, with extrapolation to 400,000 templates for PBMC samples and to 120,000 templates for tissue samples. Clonality was taken to be one minus Pielou's evenness. Tissue-enriched TCRs were identified by differential abundance testing using productive amino-acid clonotypes, minimum total count 5 and alpha 0.1. The Jaccard Index and the Morisita Overlap Index were used to quantify repertoire overlap between compartments. GLIPH clustered TCR beta CDR3s with public tetramer-defined viral CDR3s; viral motifs required at least three viral sequences plus V-gene enrichment. TCRdb took over this immuneACCESS table, retaining in-frame rearrangements with V and J assigned. Such tables are incomplete; in checked studies, under half of the missing clones stem from an unresolved V gene, and the remainder is unexplained. Clonal size and the V and J genes are those of that table, whereas D and trimming came from the DNA. Within this sample are approximately 2,000 clones, with under 35% of them counted one time only. Together, the top ten hold about 20% of the sample.

Overall study results and their limits: Longer overall survival was associated with higher blood T cell density, whereas shorter survival was associated with higher adjacent-lung clonality. Uninvolved tumor-adjacent lung showed the highest T cell clonality, higher than tumor, which suggests more focused antigenic responses in the adjacent lung. Because the study design was exploratory, TCR variables were selected using unadjusted p-values without false-discovery rate correction. Because multi-region tumor sequencing was not performed, intratumor heterogeneity could not be ruled out. Of the top 100 tumor clones, a median of approximately 60 were detected in paired uninvolved adjacent lung; approximately 30 were also among that lung's top 100.

Rearrangement joined TRBV11-3 to TRBJ2-5; there is no confident call for the D gene. This specimen was normal lung tissue next to the tumor, taken before any cancer treatment. This sequence originates from a male donor at least 60 years old with stage I squamous cell lung carcinoma. The CDR3: CASSFESGHEETQYF. The nucleotide sequence is TGTGCCAGCAGCTTTGAATCTGGGCATGAAGAGACCCAGTACTTC.